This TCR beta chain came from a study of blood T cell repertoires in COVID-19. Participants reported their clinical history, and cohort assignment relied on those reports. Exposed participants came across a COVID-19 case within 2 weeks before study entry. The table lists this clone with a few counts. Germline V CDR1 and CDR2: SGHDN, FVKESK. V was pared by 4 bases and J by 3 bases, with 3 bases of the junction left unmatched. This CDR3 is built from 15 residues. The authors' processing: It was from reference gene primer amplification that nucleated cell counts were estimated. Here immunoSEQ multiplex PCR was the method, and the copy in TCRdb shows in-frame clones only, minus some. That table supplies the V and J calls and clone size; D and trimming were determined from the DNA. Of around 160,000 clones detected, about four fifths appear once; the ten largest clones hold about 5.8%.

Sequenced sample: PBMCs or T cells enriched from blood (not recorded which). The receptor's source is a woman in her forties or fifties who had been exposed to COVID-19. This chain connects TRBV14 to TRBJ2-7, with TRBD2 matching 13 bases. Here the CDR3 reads CASSPTSGGYYEQYF. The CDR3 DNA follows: TGTGCCAGCAGCCCGACTAGCGGGGGGTACTACGAGCAGTACTTC. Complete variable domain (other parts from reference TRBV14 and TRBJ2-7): EAGVTQFPSHSVIEKGQTVTLRCDPISGHDNLYWYRRVMGKEIKFLLHFVKESKQDESGMPNNRFLAERTGGTYSTLKVQPAELEDSGVYFCASSPTSGGYYEQYFGPGTRLTVT.